This record concerns one TCR beta chain sequence. Its antigen is still unknown. CDR3 length equals 16 residues. The V segment lost 4 bases and the J segment 2 bases; nucleotides outside the gene matches: 8. Germline CDR1 reads SGHNT; CDR2 reads YENEEA. Donors gave around 10 milliliters of peripheral blood apiece. These data originate in a study of blood T cells in healthy people across ages. Using a J-beta primer mix together with a sample-barcoded 5' primer, a second PCR was run for about 6 to 11 cycles. Via MiXCR, TCRdb re-called the 5' RACE reads, giving one row per CDR3 protein. The sample records roughly 500,000 distinct CDR3 sequences, approximately 27% being singletons. General observations from the study: Observed TCR beta diversity per million T cells went down as age went up. This fall followed a roughly linear course with age. Naive T cell percentage strongly correlated with TCR beta diversity. In long-lived donors, naive CD4+ cell counts and diversity exceeded those of aged donors.

The receptor's source is an older woman in good health. The chain employs TRBV11-3 and TRBJ1-3; TRBD1 agrees at 7 bases. What was sequenced was blood. The CDR3 nucleotides are TGTGCCAGCAGCTCCCGGCGGAGGGGGCCTGGAAACACCATATATTTT. It specifies CASSSRRRGPGNTIYF.